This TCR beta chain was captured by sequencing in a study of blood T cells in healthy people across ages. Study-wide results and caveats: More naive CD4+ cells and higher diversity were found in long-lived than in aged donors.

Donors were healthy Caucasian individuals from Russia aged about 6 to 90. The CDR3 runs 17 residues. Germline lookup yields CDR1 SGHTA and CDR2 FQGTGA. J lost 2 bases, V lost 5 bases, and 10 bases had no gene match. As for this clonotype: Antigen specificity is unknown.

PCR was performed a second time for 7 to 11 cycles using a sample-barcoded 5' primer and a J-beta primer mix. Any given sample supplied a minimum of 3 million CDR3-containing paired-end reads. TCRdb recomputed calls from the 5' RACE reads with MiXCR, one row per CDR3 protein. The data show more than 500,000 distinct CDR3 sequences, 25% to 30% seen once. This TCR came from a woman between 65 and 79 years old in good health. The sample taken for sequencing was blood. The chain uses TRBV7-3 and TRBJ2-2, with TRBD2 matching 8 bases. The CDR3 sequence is CASSARPGGVNTGELFF. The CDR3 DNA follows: TGTGCCAGCAGCGCAAGGCCGGGGGGGGTTAACACCGGGGAGCTGTTTTTT.